The TCR beta chain described here comes from a study of blood T cell repertoires in COVID-19. Authors' processing steps: Amplification of reference gene primers provided the estimated nucleated cell counts. Clones were sequenced by immunoSEQ multiplex PCR, and TCRdb holds only the in-frame ones, with some missing. The V and J calls and clone size come from that table; D and trimming were worked out from the DNA. The profile shows hundreds of thousands of clones, about 85% of them singletons. Trimming took 4 bases from V and 3 from J, leaving 4 bases between them. The germline CDR1 and CDR2 sequences are MNHEY and SMNVEV (reference sequence). The CDR3 is 12 residues long.

This receptor was identified in a woman between 50 and 59 years old who had recovered from COVID-19. The chain joins TRBV27 to TRBJ2-1; D remains unclear. Sequenced: peripheral blood. CDR3 protein: CASSSIYNEQFF. CDR3 sequence (DNA): TGTGCCAGCAGTTCAATCTACAATGAGCAGTTCTTC.